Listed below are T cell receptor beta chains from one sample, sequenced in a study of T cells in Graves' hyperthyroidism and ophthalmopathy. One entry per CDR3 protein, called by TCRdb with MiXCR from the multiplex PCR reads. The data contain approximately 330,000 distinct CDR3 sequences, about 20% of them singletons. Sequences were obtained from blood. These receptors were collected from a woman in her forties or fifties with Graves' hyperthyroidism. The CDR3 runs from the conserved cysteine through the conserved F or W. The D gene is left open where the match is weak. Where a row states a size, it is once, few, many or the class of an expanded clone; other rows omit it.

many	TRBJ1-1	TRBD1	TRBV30	TGTGCCTGGGACCAGGGGGCGGGGGGTACTGAAGCTTTCTTT	CAWDQGAGGTEAFF
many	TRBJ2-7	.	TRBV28	TGTGCCAGCAGTTTACTAACCAGTTCCTACGAGCAGTACTTC	CASSLLTSSYEQYF
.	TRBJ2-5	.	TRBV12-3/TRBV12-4	TGTGCCAGCAGTTTGTTCCCGCAGGGGTCGGGGACCCAGTACTTC	CASSLFPQGSGTQYF
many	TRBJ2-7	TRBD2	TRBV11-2	TGTGCCAGCAGCCCCCCGACCGGGACTAGCGGCTCCTACGAGCAGTACTTC	CASSPPTGTSGSYEQYF
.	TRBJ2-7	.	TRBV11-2	TGTGCCAGCAGCTTAGATCAGGGATCCTACGAGCAGTACTTC	CASSLDQGSYEQYF
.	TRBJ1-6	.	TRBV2	TGTGCCAGCAGTGTACACAGGGTGGGGAATTCACCCCTCCACTTT	CASSVHRVGNSPLHF
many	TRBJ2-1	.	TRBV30	TGTGCCTGGAGTGCCCCCTGGGGCAATGAGCAGTTCTTC	CAWSAPWGNEQFF
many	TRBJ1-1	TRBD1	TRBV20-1	TGCAGTGCCAGTAATGACAGGGCCTCTGAAGCTTTCTTT	CSASNDRASEAFF
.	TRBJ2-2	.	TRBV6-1	TGTGCCAGCAGTGAAGGGGGCGCTTTCACCGGGGAGCTGTTTTTT	CASSEGGAFTGELFF
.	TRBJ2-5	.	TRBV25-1	TGTGCCAGCAATGTGAGGGGGGGTGAAGAGACCCAGTACTTC	CASNVRGGEETQYF
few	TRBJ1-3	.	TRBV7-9	TGTGCCAGCAGCGCCCTTGGGGGAAATGGAAACACCATATATTTT	CASSALGGNGNTIYF
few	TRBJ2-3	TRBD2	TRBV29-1	TGCAGCGTGGGACCGGGACTAGTCACAGATACGCAGTATTTT	CSVGPGLVTDTQYF
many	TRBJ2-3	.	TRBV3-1	TGTGCCAGCAGCTTAGCGGAGAGACCGAATACGCAGTATTTT	CASSLAERPNTQYF
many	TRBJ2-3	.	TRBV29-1	TGCAGCGTTGAAGATTCTTCCTTTCCAGATACGCAGTATTTT	CSVEDSSFPDTQYF
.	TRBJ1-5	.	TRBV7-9	TGTGCCAGCAGCTCGAGTACAGAGAGCAATCAGCCCCAGCATTTT	CASSSSTESNQPQHF
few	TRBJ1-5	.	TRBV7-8	TGTGCCAGCAGCTTAGCGTTTGCAGGGTCGGGGAGCAATCAGCCCCAGCATTTT	CASSLAFAGSGSNQPQHF
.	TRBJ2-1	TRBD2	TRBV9	TGTGCCAGCAGCCCGGGGCAGGTAGCGGGATCCTACAATGAGCAGTTCTTC	CASSPGQVAGSYNEQFF
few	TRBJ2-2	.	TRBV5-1	TGCGCCAGCAGCTCGGCAGCCGGGGAGCTGTTTTTT	CASSSAAGELFF
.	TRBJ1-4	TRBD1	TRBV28	TGTGCCAGCAGTGCAGGGGGTGCTAATGAAAAACTGTTTTTT	CASSAGGANEKLFF
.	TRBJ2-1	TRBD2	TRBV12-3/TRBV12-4	TGTGCCAGCAGCCAAAGACTAGCGGGCGGCTATCTCTACAATGAGCAGTTCTTC	CASSQRLAGGYLYNEQFF
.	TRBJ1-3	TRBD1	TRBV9	TGTGCCAGCAGCGTAGGGGACAGCTCTGGAAACACCATATATTTT	CASSVGDSSGNTIYF
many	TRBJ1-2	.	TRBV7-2	TGTGCCAGCAGCTCTTACACAGGGATGGCTGGCTACACCTTC	CASSSYTGMAGYTF
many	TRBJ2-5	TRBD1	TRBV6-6	TGTGCCAGCAGTTACGCCACAGGGGGCGTAGAGACCCAGTACTTC	CASSYATGGVETQYF
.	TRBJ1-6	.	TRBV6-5	TGTGCCAGCAGTTACATTGACAGAAGAAATTCACCCCTCCACTTT	CASSYIDRRNSPLHF
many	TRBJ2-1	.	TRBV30	TGTGCCTGGGGGCCACAGGGCGACTCCTACAATGAGCAGTTCTTC	CAWGPQGDSYNEQFF
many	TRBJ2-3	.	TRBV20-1	TGCAGTGCCCCTCGGGGGGCTGAAAGCACAGATACGCAGTATTTT	CSAPRGAESTDTQYF
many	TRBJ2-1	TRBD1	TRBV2	TGTGCCAGCAGTGCAGAGACAGGGTTCTACAATGAGCAGTTCTTC	CASSAETGFYNEQFF
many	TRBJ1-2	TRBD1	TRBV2	TGTGCCAGCAGACCGGGACAGGGTTTTTATGGCTACACCTTC	CASRPGQGFYGYTF
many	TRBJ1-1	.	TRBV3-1	TGTGCCACCGCCGTGGGGTGGGACACTGAAGCTTTCTTT	CATAVGWDTEAFF
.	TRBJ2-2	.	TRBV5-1	TGCGCCAGCAGCGACGGGACTCTAAACACCGGGGAGCTGTTTTTT	CASSDGTLNTGELFF
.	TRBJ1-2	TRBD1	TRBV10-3	TGTGCCACCGGGACAGGGTTGTCTTCTAACTATGGCTACACCTTC	CATGTGLSSNYGYTF
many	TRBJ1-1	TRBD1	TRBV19	TGTGCCAGTAGTATCCAGGGGGGCACTGAAGCTTTCTTT	CASSIQGGTEAFF
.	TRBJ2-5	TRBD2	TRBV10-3	TGTGCCATCAGGGGGGGGGGGATTCTGGAGACCCAGTACTTC	CAIRGGGILETQYF
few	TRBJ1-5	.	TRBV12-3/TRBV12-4	TGTGCCAGCAGTCCCGAGACTGCGAGCAATCAGCCCCAGCATTTT	CASSPETASNQPQHF
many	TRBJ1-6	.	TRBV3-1	TGTGCCAGCAGCCTAGGGAGAGGGCCCAGCTCACCCCTCCACTTT	CASSLGRGPSSPLHF
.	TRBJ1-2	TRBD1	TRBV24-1	TGTGCCACCAGTGGAGGGACAGGCCTTTACTATGGCTACACCTTC	CATSGGTGLYYGYTF
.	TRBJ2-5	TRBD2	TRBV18	TGTGCCAGCTCACCAAGGACTAGCCTCCAAGAGACCCAGTACTTC	CASSPRTSLQETQYF
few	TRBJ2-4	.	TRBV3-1	TGTGCCAGCAGCCAAGGAGGTCAAAACATTCAGTACTTC	CASSQGGQNIQYF
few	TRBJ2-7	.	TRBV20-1	TGCAGTGCGGCTAGCGTCCGCTCCTACGAGCAGTACTTC	CSAASVRSYEQYF
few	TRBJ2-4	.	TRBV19	TGTGCCAGTAGTATAGATCTTGCCAGGGCAAGAGACATTCAGTACTTC	CASSIDLARARDIQYF
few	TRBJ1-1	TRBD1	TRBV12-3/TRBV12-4	TGTGCCAGCAGTCTCCTGACAGGGGTCCCTTTCTTT	CASSLLTGVPFF
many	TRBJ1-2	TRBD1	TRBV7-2	TGTGCCAGCAGCCCGACAGGGGTTTCTAACTATGGCTACACCTTC	CASSPTGVSNYGYTF
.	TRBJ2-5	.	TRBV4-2	TGTGCCAGCAGCCAAGTCGGGGTCCAAGAGACCCAGTACTTC	CASSQVGVQETQYF
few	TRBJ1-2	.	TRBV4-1	TGCGCCAGCAGCCAACAACCGGGGCAGGCAAACTATGGCTACACCTTC	CASSQQPGQANYGYTF
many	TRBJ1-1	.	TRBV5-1	TGCGCCAGCAGCTTGGGTTTGTCGGCTGAAGCTTTCTTT	CASSLGLSAEAFF
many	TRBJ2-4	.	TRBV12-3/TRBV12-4	TGTGCCAGCAGTCTAACAGGGACGTCGGACATTCAGTACTTC	CASSLTGTSDIQYF
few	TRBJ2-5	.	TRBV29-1	TGCAGCGTTGAGTCTGGTGCAGCTCAAGAGACCCAGTACTTC	CSVESGAAQETQYF
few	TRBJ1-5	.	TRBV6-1	TGTGCCAGCAGTGAAAGAGTAGGACCATATAGCAATCAGCCCCAGCATTTT	CASSERVGPYSNQPQHF
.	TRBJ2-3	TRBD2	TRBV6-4	TGTGCCAGCAGTGACTCGCCCGGTAGCGGGGGCGGGACAGATACGCAGTATTTT	CASSDSPGSGGGTDTQYF
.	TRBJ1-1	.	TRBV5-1	TGCGCCAGCAGCTTGGACCCAACTAACACTGAAGCTTTCTTT	CASSLDPTNTEAFF
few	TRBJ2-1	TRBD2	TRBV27	TGTGCCAGCAGTTTATCGGGACTAGCGCGGGATGAGCAGTTCTTC	CASSLSGLARDEQFF